This T cell receptor beta chain was observed in a study of cytomegalovirus exposure and HLA in healthy donors. Overall study: HLA-typed donors contributed 65 million to 95 million unique TCRs, which were held in an early data release.

The PCR was carried out with 60 Vbeta primers and 13 Jbeta primers. Assay used: immunoSEQ multiplex PCR; TCRdb lists only in-frame clones, some missing. The sample consists of some 200,000 clones, 82% of them appearing once. Unrecorded immune exposures were likely, despite nominal health at sampling. The CDR3 totals 13 residues. CDR1 and CDR2 from the germline V gene are MNHEY and SMNVEV (reference sequence). The germline V and J ends were trimmed by 3 bases and 4 bases, with 8 bases remaining between them. Source material: PBMCs. This receptor was obtained from a woman aged 18-29 years in good health and CMV-seronegative. The chain carries TRBV27 and TRBJ2-3; D gene unclear. CDR3 region: CASSFSSADTQYF. The CDR3 DNA reads TGTGCCAGCAGTTTTTCCTCAGCAGATACGCAGTATTTT.